This record covers a single TCR beta chain. This clonotype was found many times. Its antigen remains undetermined. Per-base quality was not reported, and no clone a single base away is much larger than it. The CDR3, from cysteine to phenylalanine, totals 12 residues. Only CDR3 DNA is held: 36 bases, read in frame from base 1. The V end loses 3 bases and the J end loses 4 bases, and a stretch of 5 bases separates them. From a lookup of the germline V gene, CDR1 and CDR2 are SGDLS and YYNGEE. For repertoire sequencing, TCR beta CDR3 regions were amplified from RNA transcripts. The first round was an RT-PCR using HTBI primers with the Qiagen OneStep RT-PCR kit, and this first round was followed by a second-round multiplex PCR, then size selection and purification. Sequencing of the libraries was carried out on an Illumina HiSeq2000 in paired-end mode with 100 bp reads. Under the source paper's analysis protocol: Reads were processed with SOAPnuke, discarding reads with adapters, uncalled bases, mean Phred below 15, or no exact constant-primer or identifier match. COPE v1.2.5 was used to merge high-quality paired reads. Each unique nucleotide sequence was defined as a clonotype, and clonotypes were aligned to IMGT TRB V, D and J references with MiTCR v1.1. Analysis was restricted to V-J combinations with a frequency above 0.0001, which covered 99% to 99.2% of repertoires. A TCR clonal expansion and chaos score per V-J combination was defined as the ratio of F50 clonal expansion to chaos observed in the TCRdist matrix. Welch's t-statistics and random forest were used to reduce the features to approximately 13 V-J combinations, which were then used as input to a naive Bayes classifier. The similarity between thyroid and blood repertoires was quantified using the Morisita-Horn index. TCRdb redid the processing of the public reads, applying fastp at Q25 and MiXCR, and retained in-frame beta chains. Rows with one shared CDR3 protein collapse into an entry with the most common genes and DNA. TCRdb, rather than the study authors, made the V and J calls. This sample is represented by around 1.1 million distinct CDR3 sequences; less than 45% of them were singletons. The ten largest clones take up 11% of the sample.

This specimen comes from a study of Graves' ophthalmopathy and Graves' hyperthyroidism (dated by TCRdb to 2016 to 2018). In terms of the full investigation: A patient counted as having stable hyperthyroidism if there was no progression to ophthalmopathy within 18 months of follow-up. The study used TCR beta repertoire signatures to distinguish Graves' ophthalmopathy from Graves' hyperthyroidism and to predict progression to ophthalmopathy. In total, around 130 blood samples were TCR-sequenced: fewer than 50 ophthalmopathy, approximately 80 hyperthyroidism and around 17 hyperthyroidism-to-ophthalmopathy patients. To explore V-J signatures distinguishing ophthalmopathy from hyperthyroidism, a discovery set of under 110 patients (43 ophthalmopathy, about 57 stable hyperthyroidism) was enrolled. An independent validation cohort comprised around 19 hyperthyroidism patients and some 16 patients who later progressed from hyperthyroidism to ophthalmopathy. T-cell repertoires of thyroid tissue and blood were compared in 5 or 6 hyperthyroidism patients. Following sampling, methimazole starting at 30 mg daily was administered to hyperthyroidism patients, and high-dose intravenous methylprednisolone was administered to ophthalmopathy patients.

Overall study outcomes, separate from this receptor: Most of the expanded thyroid clonotypes with a frequency above 0.001 were also detected in blood, and it was suggested that the thyroid immune response may be reflected by blood repertoires. No statistical method was used to set the sample size in advance, and the investigators knew which group each participant was assigned to. In validation, the model predicted ophthalmopathy progression with 70.59% sensitivity and approximately 72% specificity; some 13 predicted patients were CT-confirmed with GO in a median of about 6.1 months. Ophthalmopathy was separated from stable hyperthyroidism by the 13-signature model with roughly 90% sensitivity and less than 82% specificity in cross-validation and with 80%/75% in the test set.

Hyperthyroidism patients were newly diagnosed, with disease duration under 2 months, and aged 18 to 65 years. Patients with other autoimmune diseases, uncontrolled infections, pregnancy or lactation were excluded from the study. Clinical symptoms, serum thyroxine, TRAb, thyroid ultrasound and orbital computed tomography formed the basis of the diagnosis. Total RNA was extracted with Trizol reagent and quality-checked on an Agilent 2100 Bioanalyzer. The sequencing input was peripheral blood or thyroid tissue (not recorded which). The receptor was isolated from an adult man with Graves' hyperthyroidism. The rearranged segments are TRBV9 and TRBJ1-3; no D gene is confidently identified. Read as DNA, the sequence is TGTGCCAGCAGCGCAGAGGGAAACACCATATATTTT. Its translation is CASSAEGNTIYF.